This is a list of T cell receptor beta chains from one sample in a study of T cells in Graves' hyperthyroidism and ophthalmopathy. TCRdb processed the multiplex PCR reads anew with MiXCR; each CDR3 protein has one entry. The top ten hold about 3.7% of the sample, which has a few hundred thousand distinct CDR3 sequences, approximately 19% seen once. The source material was blood. Receptors were obtained from a woman younger than 30 with Graves' hyperthyroidism. The CDR3 runs from the conserved cysteine through the conserved F or W. The order of the fields is clone size, V gene, D gene, J gene, CDR3 DNA, CDR3 protein. A D gene is named only where the DNA matches it firmly. Some rows mark clone size as missing; the rest say once, few, many or name a class of expanded clone.

NA	TRBV5-6	NA	TRBJ2-7	TGTGCCAGCAGCTTGGCCGGGGCGGTCGGTTACGAGCAGTACTTC	CASSLAGAVGYEQYF
many	TRBV20-1	NA	TRBJ1-2	TGCAGTGTCCTCGGCGGAGGATACTACACCTTC	CSVLGGGYYTF
few	TRBV5-1	NA	TRBJ2-2	TGCGCCAGCAGCTTGGCCGGGGCGGGGTTTACCACCGGGGAGCTGTTTTTT	CASSLAGAGFTTGELFF
NA	TRBV29-1	NA	TRBJ2-7	TGCAGCGTTGAAGATCTTGTGGTTGGGCAGTACTTC	CSVEDLVVGQYF
many	TRBV20-1	NA	TRBJ2-6	TGCAGTGCGAAAGGGGCGAGACCCTCTGGGGCCAACGTCCTGACTTTC	CSAKGARPSGANVLTF
NA	TRBV28	TRBD1	TRBJ1-2	TGTGCCAGCAGAGAAGTCCCGGGACAGGGCTTCTATGGCTACACCTTC	CASREVPGQGFYGYTF
NA	TRBV7-9	TRBD1	TRBJ1-2	TGTGCCAGCAGCCGGGACAGGGGGATTCGGTATGGCTACACCTTC	CASSRDRGIRYGYTF
few	TRBV13	NA	TRBJ2-7	TGTGCCAGCAGCTTATTCGGGGCCAACTACGAGCAGTACTTC	CASSLFGANYEQYF
NA	TRBV6-1	NA	TRBJ1-2	TGTGCCTGCGTCAGGCCACCCTATGGCTACACCTTC	CACVRPPYGYTF
many	TRBV6-2/TRBV6-3	TRBD2	TRBJ2-7	TGTGCCAGCAGTTTTCCGGGACTAGCGGGGGGCTACGAGCAGTACTTC	CASSFPGLAGGYEQYF
many	TRBV24-1	TRBD2	TRBJ2-5	TGTGCCACCAGTGATTCTAGCGGGGGGGCTCGTCTGGAGACCCAGTACTTC	CATSDSSGGARLETQYF
many	TRBV2	NA	TRBJ1-2	TGTGCCAGCAGTGAAGAGGGTGACTATGGCTACACCTTC	CASSEEGDYGYTF
many	TRBV11-2	TRBD1	TRBJ1-1	TGTGCCAGCAGCCAGGGGGGGGGCAGATACAACACTGAAGCTTTCTTT	CASSQGGGRYNTEAFF
many	TRBV15	TRBD1	TRBJ1-5	TGTGCCACCAGCAGCCGACAGGGCGTGGAGCCCCAGCATTTT	CATSSRQGVEPQHF
many	TRBV11-2	NA	TRBJ2-5	TGTGCCAGCAGCTTAACCCAGACCCAAGAGACCCAGTACTTC	CASSLTQTQETQYF
many	TRBV14	NA	TRBJ1-1	TGTGCCAGCAGCTATGCAATGAACACTGAAGCTTTCTTT	CASSYAMNTEAFF
many	TRBV5-6	TRBD2	TRBJ2-7	TGTGCCAGCAGCTTGCCCCTAGCGGACCTCTTCTCCTACGAGCAGTACTTC	CASSLPLADLFSYEQYF
many	TRBV12-3/TRBV12-4	TRBD2	TRBJ2-2	TGTGCCATCTCAGGACTAGTCGCCGGGGAGCTGTTTTTT	CAISGLVAGELFF
NA	TRBV19	NA	TRBJ1-1	TGTGCCAGTAGTAATCCTCGAACGGGAGGTACTGAAGCTTTCTTT	CASSNPRTGGTEAFF
many	TRBV6-2/TRBV6-3	NA	TRBJ1-5	TGTGCCACCACGGACGGTTATAGCAATCAGCCCCAGCATTTT	CATTDGYSNQPQHF
many	TRBV10-3	NA	TRBJ2-7	TGTGCCATCAGTAGGTCAGCAAACTACGAGCAGTACTTC	CAISRSANYEQYF
NA	TRBV15	NA	TRBJ1-5	TGTGCCACCAGCAGAGGGACAGACAATCAGCCCCAGCATTTT	CATSRGTDNQPQHF
NA	TRBV7-8	NA	TRBJ1-5	TGTGCCAGCAGCTTAGCGCCGTCAGCTATTCGCAATCAGCCCCAGCATTTT	CASSLAPSAIRNQPQHF
many	TRBV2	TRBD1	TRBJ2-7	TGTGCCAGCAGTGGTTGGGACAGGAACTACGAGCAGTACTTC	CASSGWDRNYEQYF
many	TRBV2	NA	TRBJ2-6	TGTGCCAGTTCGCCGTCAAGCTCTGGGGCCAACGTCCTGACTTTC	CASSPSSSGANVLTF
many	TRBV6-1	NA	TRBJ1-2	TGTGCCAGCAGTGTGACAGGTGACTATGGCTACACCTTC	CASSVTGDYGYTF
NA	TRBV3-1	TRBD1	TRBJ1-2	TGTGCCAGCAGCCAAGACCAGGGGGACTACTATGGCTACACCTTC	CASSQDQGDYYGYTF
many	TRBV12-3/TRBV12-4	NA	TRBJ1-2	TGTGCCAGCAGTTACGGACGGAGAGTAGCTAACTATGGCTACACCTTC	CASSYGRRVANYGYTF
NA	TRBV5-6	NA	TRBJ1-5	TGTGCCAGCAGCTTCGGCAGGGTCGATCAGCCCCAGCATTTT	CASSFGRVDQPQHF
many	TRBV6-1	NA	TRBJ2-2	TGTGCCAGCAATCTAGACAGGAACACCGGGGAGCTGTTTTTT	CASNLDRNTGELFF